A single sample is the source of the 11 T cell receptor beta chains below, sequenced in a study of shared clonotypes between healthy human individuals. Assay used: immunoSEQ multiplex PCR; TCRdb lists only in-frame clones, some missing. The sample gives nearly 750,000 clones, over 55% of which show up once; about 1.7% is in the top ten. Sample: memory CD4+ T cells sorted from blood. Noted subset: CD45RA-negative fraction. These receptors all come from a woman aged 30 to 39 in good health.

There are a few counts of this clone. The chain combines TRBV28 with TRBJ2-5, with 8 bases aligning to TRBD1. The end of the DNA aligns better with TRBJ2-7, so the J call may be wrong. The CDR3 has 14 residues. The germline CDR1 and CDR2 sequences are MDHEN and SYDVKM. The CDR3 here is CASRSGQDPTEQYF. For the CDR3, the DNA is TGTGCCAGCAGGTCGGGACAGGATCCCACCGAGCAGTACTTC.

The CDR3 region has the DNA TGTGCCAGCAGTCACCGGGACTTGGACATTAATGAGCAGTTCTTC. The encoded protein is CASSHRDLDINEQFF. V is TRBV2 and J is TRBJ2-1, with D perhaps matching TRBD2 (6 bases). The CDR3 has 15 residues. Looked up from germline, CDR1 is SNHLY and CDR2 is FYNNEI. V shed 5 bases and J shed 7 bases, with 18 bases lying between them.

This clone showed up many times. The same CDR3 also results from other DNA sequences found in this sample. The rearrangement links TRBV2 to TRBJ2-5; D gene uncertain. The V and J ends lost 2 bases and 4 bases respectively, with 5 bases between them. Looked up from germline, CDR1 is SNHLY and CDR2 is FYNNEI. This CDR3 is 12 amino acids long. This chain's CDR3 is CASSERRETQYF. The CDR3 DNA reads as TGTGCCAGCAGTGAACGACGAGAGACCCAGTACTTC.

The chain combines TRBV12-2 with TRBJ2-6. TRBV12-2 is marked as a pseudogene. The CDR3 is 18 amino acids. The CDR3 region has the DNA TGTGCAAGTCGCCCTATGCCGACCACACAAAGTCGGGCCAACGTCCTGACTTTC. Translated, it gives CASRPMPTTQSRANVLTF.

The chain combines TRBV5-6 with TRBJ2-7; 8 bases are shared with TRBD1. The V gene's germline CDR1 is SGHDT and CDR2 YYEEEE. J lost 2 bases, V lost 3 bases, and 7 bases had no gene match. This CDR3 spans 15 amino acids. CDR3 amino acids: CASSSPGQAPYEQYF. The CDR3 DNA follows: TGTGCCAGCAGCTCACCGGGACAGGCCCCCTACGAGCAGTACTTC.

The genes are TRBV5-1 and TRBJ1-4; a possible D gene is TRBD1 (5 bases). Trimming took off 2 bases at V and 7 bases at J, with 18 bases between the two ends. This CDR3 comprises 16 residues. Germline V gene lookup returns CDR1 SGHRS and CDR2 YFSETQ. The CDR3 nucleotides read TGCGCCAGCAGCTTTGGCGGGGAAGTCGGGGGTGAAAAACTGTTTTTT. The encoded protein is CASSFGGEVGGEKLFF.

In DNA, the CDR3 is TGTGCCACCAGCAGAGGTGGGGATGGTTCACCCCTCCACTTT. The encoded protein is CATSRGGDGSPLHF. The rearrangement uses TRBV15 and TRBJ1-6; no reliable D call. The germline V gene encodes CDR1 LNHNV and CDR2 YYDKDF (reference sequence). Trimming stripped 1 base from V and 9 bases from J, with 10 bases between. This CDR3 comprises 14 residues.

The rearrangement links TRBV5-1 to TRBJ2-5; maybe TRBD1 (7 bases). Between the trimmed V and J ends, which lost 0 bases and 4 bases, there was a span of 16 bases. CDR1 and CDR2 from the germline V gene are SGHRS and YFSETQ. This CDR3 is 16 amino acids long. CDR3 in DNA: TGCGCCAGCAGCTTGGTCGGGGGAAGGGGGCGAGAGACCCAGTACTTC. Its translation: CASSLVGGRGRETQYF.

The gene calls are TRBV7-2 and TRBJ2-7, with 11 bases fitting TRBD2. Trimming removed 5 bases from V and 0 bases from J; junction bases left unmatched: 12. Germline CDR1 reads SGHTA; CDR2 reads FQGNSA. The length of the CDR3 is 18 residues. The CDR3 nucleotides read TGTGCCAGCAGCCCTCCTGGGACTAGCGGTACGAGCTCCTACGAGCAGTACTTC. Amino acid sequence: CASSPPGTSGTSSYEQYF.

The chain combines TRBV2 with TRBJ2-7; TRBD1 aligns across 7 bases. With V trimmed by 6 bases and J by 1 base, 9 bases remained unmatched. CDR3 size: 15 residues. The germline gives CDR1 SNHLY, CDR2 FYNNEI. The CDR3 region has the DNA TGTGCCAGCAGGAGGACAGGTATCGTGTCCTACGAGCAGTACTTC. Residues: CASRRTGIVSYEQYF.

This chain joins TRBV29-1 and TRBJ1-1, with D perhaps matching TRBD1 (6 bases). Germline loops: CDR1 SQVTM, CDR2 ANQGSEA. The CDR3 has 12 amino acids. The V gene lost 5 bases and the J gene lost 3 bases, with 10 bases spanning the gap. The CDR3 loop is CSVCRGDTEAFF. The CDR3 DNA sequence: TGCAGCGTTTGCAGGGGCGACACTGAAGCTTTCTTT.